This T cell receptor beta chain was sequenced for a study of OX40 agonist ivuxolimab in advanced cancers. The CDR3 is made up of 13 amino acids. Germline V gives CDR1 SGHRS, CDR2 YFSETQ. Trimming pared 5 bases from V and 0 bases from J, leaving 8 bases between. Sequencing was performed with immunoSEQ multiplex PCR; in TCRdb, only in-frame clones are kept and a portion is missing. Of about 67,000 clones listed, roughly 81% are singletons. The sequences come from CD4+ or CD8+ T cells sorted from blood, collected in a trial of the OX40 agonist ivuxolimab. This sequence originates from an adult with an advanced solid tumor such as melanoma, head and neck, liver or kidney cancer. The chain joins TRBV5-1 to TRBJ1-1; D not certain. In DNA form, the CDR3 reads TGCGCCAGCAGTTTAAGGGTGAACACTGAAGCTTTCTTT. It codes for CASSLRVNTEAFF.